The sequence of this T cell receptor (beta chain) was determined in a study of PD-1 blockade in classical Hodgkin lymphoma. Germline V CDR1 and CDR2: LNHDA, SQIVND (reference sequence). The V and J ends lost 7 bases and 1 base respectively, with 13 bases between them. This CDR3 is 14 amino acids long. Every one of the patients relapsed after autologous stem cell transplantation (brentuximab vedotin exposure was variable). Classification of best responses gave complete response, partial response or progressive disease. Repertoires were generated with immunoSEQ multiplex PCR, while TCRdb's copy carries only in-frame clones and drops some. The data show some 100,000 clones, with around nine tenths seen just once and under 7.5% held by the top ten.

The genes are TRBV19 and TRBJ1-1, with a possible D match to TRBD1 (5 bases). This TCR was sampled from a human donor with classical Hodgkin lymphoma. Specimen: peripheral blood mononuclear cells (PBMCs), collected before the second cycle of nivolumab. DNA for the CDR3: TGTGCCAGTAACTGGGGCACTGGGAACACTGAAGCTTTCTTT. Translated: CASNWGTGNTEAFF.